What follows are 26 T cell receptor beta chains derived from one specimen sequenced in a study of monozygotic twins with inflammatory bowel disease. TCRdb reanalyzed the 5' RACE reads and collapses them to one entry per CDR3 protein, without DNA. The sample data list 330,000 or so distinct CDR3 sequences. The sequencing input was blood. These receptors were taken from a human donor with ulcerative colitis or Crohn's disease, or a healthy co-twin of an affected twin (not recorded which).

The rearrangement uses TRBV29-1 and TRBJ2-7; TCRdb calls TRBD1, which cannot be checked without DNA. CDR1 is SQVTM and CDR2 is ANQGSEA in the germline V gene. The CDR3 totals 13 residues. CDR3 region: CSARTGSSYEQYF.

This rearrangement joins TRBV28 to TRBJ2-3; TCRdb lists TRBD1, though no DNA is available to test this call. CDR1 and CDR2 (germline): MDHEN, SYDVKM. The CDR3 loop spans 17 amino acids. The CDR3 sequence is CASSSYHGGDETDTQYF.

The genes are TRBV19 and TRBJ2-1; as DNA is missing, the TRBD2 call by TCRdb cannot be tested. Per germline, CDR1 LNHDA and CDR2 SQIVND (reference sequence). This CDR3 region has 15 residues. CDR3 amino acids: CASSILQGRVIEQFF.

The CDR3 sequence: CASSYGNTYNEQFF. V is TRBV6-5 and J is TRBJ2-1. CDR1 is MNHEY and CDR2 is SVGAGI in the germline V gene. CDR3 length equals 14 residues.

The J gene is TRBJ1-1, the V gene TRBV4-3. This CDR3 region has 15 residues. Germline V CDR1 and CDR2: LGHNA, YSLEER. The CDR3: CASSQDGLMNTEAFF.

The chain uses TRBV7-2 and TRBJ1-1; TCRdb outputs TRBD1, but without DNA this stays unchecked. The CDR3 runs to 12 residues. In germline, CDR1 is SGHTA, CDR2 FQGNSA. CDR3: CASSSPGPEAFF. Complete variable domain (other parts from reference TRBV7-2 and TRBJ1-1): GAGVSQSPSNKVTEKGKDVELRCDPISGHTALYWYRQSLGQGLEFLIYFQGNSAPDKSGLPSDRFSAERTGGSVSTLTIQRTQQEDSAVYLCASSSPGPEAFFGQGTRLTVV.

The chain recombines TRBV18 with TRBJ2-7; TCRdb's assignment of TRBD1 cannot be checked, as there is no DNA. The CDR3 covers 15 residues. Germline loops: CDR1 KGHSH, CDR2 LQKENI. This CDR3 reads CASSLGDRPAYEQYF.

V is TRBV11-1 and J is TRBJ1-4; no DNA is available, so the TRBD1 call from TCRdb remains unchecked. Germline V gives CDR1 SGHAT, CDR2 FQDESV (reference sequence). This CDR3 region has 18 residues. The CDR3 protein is CASSLTGTGALGGEKLFF.

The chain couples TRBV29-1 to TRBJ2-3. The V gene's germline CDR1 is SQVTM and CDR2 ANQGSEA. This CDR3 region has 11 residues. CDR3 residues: CSVEGPDTQYF.

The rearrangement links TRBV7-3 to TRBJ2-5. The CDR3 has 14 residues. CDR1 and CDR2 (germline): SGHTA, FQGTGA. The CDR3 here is CANSLTRDQETQYF.

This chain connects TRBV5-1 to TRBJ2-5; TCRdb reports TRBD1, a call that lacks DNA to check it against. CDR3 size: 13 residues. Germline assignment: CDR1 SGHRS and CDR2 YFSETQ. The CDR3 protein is CASSGGGQETQYF.

This CDR3 is CASKQGSSYEQYF. The chain links TRBV28 to TRBJ2-7; TCRdb's D call, TRBD1, is unchecked because there is no DNA. CDR3 length equals 13 residues. The V gene's germline CDR1 is MDHEN and CDR2 SYDVKM.

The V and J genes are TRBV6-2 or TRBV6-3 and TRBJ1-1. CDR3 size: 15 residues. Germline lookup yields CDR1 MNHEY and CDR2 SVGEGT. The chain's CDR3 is CASSLNLGSGTEAFF.

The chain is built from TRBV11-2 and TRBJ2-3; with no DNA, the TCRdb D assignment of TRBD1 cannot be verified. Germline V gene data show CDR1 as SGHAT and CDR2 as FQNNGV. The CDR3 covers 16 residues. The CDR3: CASSALPGTGQDTQYF.

CDR3 sequence reads: CASSETASGRQETQYF. The chain is built from TRBV25-1 and TRBJ2-5; TCRdb names TRBD2, which stays unverified in the absence of DNA. CDR1 is MGHDK and CDR2 is SYGVNS in the germline V gene. The CDR3 contains 16 residues.

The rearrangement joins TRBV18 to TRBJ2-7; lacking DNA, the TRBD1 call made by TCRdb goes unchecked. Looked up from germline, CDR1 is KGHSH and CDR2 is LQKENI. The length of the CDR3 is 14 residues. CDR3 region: CASSPETGNYEQYF.

CDR3: CASSTLAGSANTGELFF. This sequence joins TRBV18 and TRBJ2-2; as DNA is missing, the TRBD2 call by TCRdb cannot be tested. CDR3 length: 17 amino acids. Germline CDR1 reads KGHSH; CDR2 reads LQKENI. Full variable domain (remainder filled in from reference TRBV18 and TRBJ2-2): NAGVMQNPRHLVRRRGQEARLRCSPMKGHSHVYWYRQLPEEGLKFMVYLQKENIIDESGMPKERFSAEFPKEGPSILRIQQVVRGDSAAYFCASSTLAGSANTGELFFGEGSRLTVL.

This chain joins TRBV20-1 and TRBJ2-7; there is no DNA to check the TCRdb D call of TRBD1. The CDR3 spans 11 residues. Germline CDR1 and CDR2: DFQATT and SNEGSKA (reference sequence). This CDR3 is CSVEGGVEQYF.

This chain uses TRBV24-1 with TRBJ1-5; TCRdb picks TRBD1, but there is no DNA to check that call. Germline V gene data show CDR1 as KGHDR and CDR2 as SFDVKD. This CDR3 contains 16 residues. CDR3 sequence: CATADSQATSNQPQHF.

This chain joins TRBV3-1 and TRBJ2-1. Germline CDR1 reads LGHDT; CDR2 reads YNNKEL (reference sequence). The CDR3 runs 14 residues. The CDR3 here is CASSQEFYLNEQFF.

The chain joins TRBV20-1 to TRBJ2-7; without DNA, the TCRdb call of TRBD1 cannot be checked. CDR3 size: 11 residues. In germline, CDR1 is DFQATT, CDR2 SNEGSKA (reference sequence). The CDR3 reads CSAMGRGEQYF.

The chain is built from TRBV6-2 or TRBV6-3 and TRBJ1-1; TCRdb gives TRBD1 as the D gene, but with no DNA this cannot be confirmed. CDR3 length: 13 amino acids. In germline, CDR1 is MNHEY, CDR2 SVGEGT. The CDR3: CASSMGDWTEAFF.

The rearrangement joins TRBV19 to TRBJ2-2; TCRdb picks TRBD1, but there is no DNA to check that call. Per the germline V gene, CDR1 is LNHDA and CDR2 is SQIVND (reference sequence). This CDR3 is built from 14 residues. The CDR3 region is CATEGDTNTGELFF.

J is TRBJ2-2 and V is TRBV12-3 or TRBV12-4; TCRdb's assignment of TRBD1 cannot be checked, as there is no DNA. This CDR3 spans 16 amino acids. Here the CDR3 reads CASNIAGVVVTGELFF.

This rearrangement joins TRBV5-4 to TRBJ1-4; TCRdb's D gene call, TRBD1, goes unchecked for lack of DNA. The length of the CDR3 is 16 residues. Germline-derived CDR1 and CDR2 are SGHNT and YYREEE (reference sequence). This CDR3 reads CASSLGAASTNEKLFF.

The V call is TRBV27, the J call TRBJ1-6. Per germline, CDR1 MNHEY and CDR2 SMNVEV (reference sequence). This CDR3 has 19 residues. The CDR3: CASSLSAVSLPDPNSPLHF.